This T cell receptor beta chain was identified in a study of cytomegalovirus exposure and HLA in healthy donors. Study at large: From donors who were HLA-typed, an early data release held 80 million to 85 million unique TCRs. Regarding the study as a whole: With high specificity and sensitivity, the classifier reportedly diagnosed cytomegalovirus status. Prediction of most subjects' HLA-A and HLA-B alleles by TCR beta sequences was reportedly accurate.

At sampling all donors were nominally healthy, likely with unrecorded immune exposures. PCR primers comprised 60 Vbeta and 13 Jbeta primers. Only in-frame clones appear in the TCRdb table, and some are missing; sequencing was by immunoSEQ multiplex PCR. The table has 90,000 to 100,000 clones, 76% seen once. This clone was observed once. Its antigen remains unidentified. Sequencing used PBMCs. This receptor was obtained from a man in his forties or fifties in good health and CMV-seronegative.

The CDR3 sequence is CASSHQVSSYNEQFF. The CDR3 nucleotides read TGTGCCAGCAGCCACCAGGTGAGCTCCTACAATGAGCAGTTCTTC. This chain connects TRBV14 to TRBJ2-1; D is uncertain. There are 15 residues in the CDR3. The V gene lost 3 bases and the J gene lost 0 bases, with 9 bases spanning the gap. Germline lookup yields CDR1 SGHDN and CDR2 FVKESK.